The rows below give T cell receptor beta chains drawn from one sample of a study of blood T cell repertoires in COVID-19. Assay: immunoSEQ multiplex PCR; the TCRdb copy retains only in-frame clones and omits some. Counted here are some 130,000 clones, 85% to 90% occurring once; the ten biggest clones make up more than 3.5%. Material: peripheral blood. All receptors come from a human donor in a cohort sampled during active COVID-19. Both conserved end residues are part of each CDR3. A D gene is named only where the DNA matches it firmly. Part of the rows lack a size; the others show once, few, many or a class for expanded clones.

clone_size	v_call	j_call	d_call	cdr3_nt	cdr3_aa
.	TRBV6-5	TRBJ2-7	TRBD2	TGTGCCAGCTCCCCAGCGGGGGTTTTTGGGCAGTACTTC	CASSPAGVFGQYF
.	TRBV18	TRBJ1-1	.	TGTGCCAGCTCACCAAAAGAGTTGAACACTGAAGCTTTCTTT	CASSPKELNTEAFF
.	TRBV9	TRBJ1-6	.	TGTGCCAGCAGCGTCTCGGAGAGCTCCTATAATTCACCCCTCCACTTT	CASSVSESSYNSPLHF
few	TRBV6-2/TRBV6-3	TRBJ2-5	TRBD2	TGTGCCAGCAGTGACCCCTTAGCGGGGGGCCAAGAGACCCAGTACTTC	CASSDPLAGGQETQYF
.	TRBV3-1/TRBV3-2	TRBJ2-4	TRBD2	TGTGCCAGCAGTTCCTGGACTAGCGGGGGGGCCAGAGGGGCCAAAAACATTCAGTACTTC	CASSSWTSGGARGAKNIQYF
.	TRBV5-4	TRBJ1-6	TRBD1	TGTGCCAGCAGAGGGACAGGGTATAATTCACCCCTCCACTTT	CASRGTGYNSPLHF
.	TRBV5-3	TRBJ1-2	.	TGTGCCAGAAGCTTGCCCCAGACGGGAAGAAGGCCTTCTAACTATGGCTACACCTTC	CARSLPQTGRRPSNYGYTF
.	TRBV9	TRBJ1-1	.	TGTGCCAGCAGTGGGCCCCAGGGAGGAAGCACTGAAGCTTTCTTT	CASSGPQGGSTEAFF
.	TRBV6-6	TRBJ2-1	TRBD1	TGTGCCAGCAGTGAGCGACAGGGTTCTTACAATGAGCAGTTCTTC	CASSERQGSYNEQFF
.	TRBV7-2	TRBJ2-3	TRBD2	TGTGCCAGCAGCCCACAGTCCGGGAGCGGGGGGAGGACAGATACGCAGTATTTT	CASSPQSGSGGRTDTQYF
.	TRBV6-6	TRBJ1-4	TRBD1	TGTGCCAGCAGTGAGACAGGGGGCAGAGAAAAACTGTTTTTT	CASSETGGREKLFF
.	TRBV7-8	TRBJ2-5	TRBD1	TGTGCCAGCAGCCCAACAGGGGGGGAGACCCAGTACTTC	CASSPTGGETQYF
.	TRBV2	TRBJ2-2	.	TGTACCAGCAGGCTGAACAGGGATACCGGGGAGCTGTTTTTT	CTSRLNRDTGELFF
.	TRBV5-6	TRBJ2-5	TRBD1	TGTGCCAGCAGCTCGGGACAGATCTTAGAGACCCAGTACTTC	CASSSGQILETQYF
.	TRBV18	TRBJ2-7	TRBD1	TGTGCCAGCTCACCCGGGACAGGGGGTTACGAGCAGTACTTC	CASSPGTGGYEQYF
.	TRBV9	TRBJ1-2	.	TGTGCCAGCAGCGCTGGCAGGGTGGGATATGGCTACACCTTC	CASSAGRVGYGYTF
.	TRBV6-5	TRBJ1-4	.	TGTGCCAGCAAAAATTCAGCAACTAATGAAAAACTGTTTTTT	CASKNSATNEKLFF
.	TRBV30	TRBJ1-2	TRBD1	TGTGCCTGGAGTGTTCAGGGGGCAGGGGGCTACACCTTC	CAWSVQGAGGYTF
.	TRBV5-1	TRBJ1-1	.	TGCGCCAGCAGCTTCGGGGGTCTGCGAACTGAAGCTTTCTTT	CASSFGGLRTEAFF
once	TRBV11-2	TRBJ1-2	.	TGTGCCAGCAGCTTACAGGGGCTCTATGGCTACACCTTC	CASSLQGLYGYTF
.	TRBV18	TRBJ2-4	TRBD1	TGTGCCAGCTCACCCGACGCTTCAGGGGGCCGGTCGGCCAAAAACATTCAGTACTTC	CASSPDASGGRSAKNIQYF
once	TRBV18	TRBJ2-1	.	TGTGCCAGCTCACCCTTTGTGAATGAGCAGTTCTTC	CASSPFVNEQFF
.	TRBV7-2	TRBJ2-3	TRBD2	TGTGCCAGCAGCTTAGTTGGGGGGGGAGTTAGGACAGATACGCAGTATTTT	CASSLVGGGVRTDTQYF